The clone carrying this T cell receptor (beta chain) was seen a few times. Its target is not known. CDR1 is SGHRS, CDR2 YFSETQ, per germline. V gave up 0 bases and J gave up 9 bases, with 16 bases separating them. The length of the CDR3 is 15 residues. Quantitative 5'-RACE with molecular barcodes produced the TCR beta libraries. From the 5' RACE reads, TCRdb called clonotypes with MiXCR, one entry per CDR3 protein. The profile shows 750,000 to 850,000 distinct CDR3 sequences, about an eighth of them singletons. The data were obtained in a study of CD8 T cells in ankylosing spondylitis. General study findings and limits: A number of the motif variants had already been described in reactive arthritis synovial fluid and blood. CD8+ disease-linked clones were present at relatively low frequencies in blood. Blood of patients with ankylosing spondylitis appeared to be characterized by a TCR beta motif of several highly homologous variants. Clones linked to disease were reported to show significant enrichment in matched ankylosing spondylitis synovial fluid.

Sequenced input: blood, either unsorted or a sorted T cell fraction (not recorded which). The chain recombines TRBV5-1 with TRBJ2-1, with D possibly being TRBD1 or TRBD2 (5 bases each). This TCR came from a male donor with ankylosing spondylitis. CDR3 in amino acids: CASSLAWGSAGEQFF. In DNA form, the CDR3 reads TGCGCCAGCAGCTTGGCTTGGGGGTCAGCCGGTGAGCAGTTCTTC.